The next 14 T cell receptor beta chains were all read from a single sample in a study of molecular identifiers for immune sequencing clone quantification. TCRdb independently ran MiXCR on the PCR reads; one entry per CDR3 protein. The table lists 300,000 to 350,000 distinct CDR3 sequences, about a fifth of them singletons, with 0.81% in the top ten. Sequencing was carried out using naive CD8+ T cells from blood, with Jurkat cell RNA spiked in. Sample subset: FACS-sorted CD8+CD4-CCR7+CD45RA+ naive T cells. The receptors shown here come from a human donor in good health. Some libraries in this study had Jurkat cell RNA spiked in.

This clonotype occurred a few times. The gene calls are TRBV19 and TRBJ1-5; D may be TRBD1 (5 bases). Trimming shortened V by 8 bases and J by 2 bases, and 10 bases separated the two germline ends. The CDR3 runs to 13 residues. The germline CDR1 and CDR2 sequences are LNHDA and SQIVND (reference sequence). The CDR3 reads CASQGTGNQPQHF. DNA for the CDR3: TGTGCCAGTCAGGGTACGGGCAATCAGCCCCAGCATTTT.

This rearrangement joins TRBV12-3 or TRBV12-4 to TRBJ1-5; D is perhaps TRBD1 (5 bases). Trimming took off 3 bases at V and 4 bases at J, with 13 bases between the two ends. The CDR3 extends over 15 amino acids. The CDR3 DNA reads as TGTGCCAGCAGTTTGGGGCAGGAATCAAATCAGCCCCAGCATTTT. It codes for CASSLGQESNQPQHF.

This clonotype has just a few counts. A read error may be the cause here, since a much bigger clone is one base away. The chain combines TRBV7-6 with TRBJ2-5, with D tentatively TRBD1 (6 bases). V lost 4 bases and J 7 bases, leaving 19 bases between the germline ends. This CDR3 is built from 15 residues. The V gene's germline CDR1 is SGHVS and CDR2 FNYEAQ. The CDR3 nucleotides are TGTGCCAGCAGCTCTCCAAAACAGGGCGTAGGGACCCAGTACTTC. It translates to CASSSPKQGVGTQYF.

In this sample, this clonotype turned up a few times. A single base separates this from a much larger clone, so it may be a read error. The chain has TRBV29-1 and TRBJ2-2; possibly TRBD2 for D (5 bases). The CDR3 covers 13 residues. Germline assignment: CDR1 SQVTM and CDR2 ANQGSEA. The DNA for the CDR3 is TGCGGCGTTGGAGGATTCGACACCGGGGAGCTGTTTTTT. This gives the protein CGVGGFDTGELFF.

Comment on this clonotype: The missing conserved phenylalanine or tryptophan at the end of this CDR3 makes a read error likely. J is TRBJ2-5 and V is TRBV30; D is undetermined. CDR1 is GTSNPN, CDR2 SVGIG, per germline (reference sequence). The CDR3 covers 12 residues. The V and J ends lost 0 bases and 1 base respectively, with 3 bases between them. CDR3 sequence: CAWSVPQETQYS. The CDR3 coding sequence is TGTGCCTGGAGTGTCCCCCAAGAGACCCAGTACTCC.

There are a few counts of this clonotype. The chain joins TRBV6-2 or TRBV6-3 to TRBJ2-7; D is uncertain. The CDR3 consists of 15 residues. Trimming removed 2 bases at V and 0 bases at J, with 11 bases between. Germline CDR1 MNHEY, CDR2 SVGEGT. Here the CDR3 reads CASSYVGHLSYEQYF. CDR3 coding DNA: TGTGCCAGCAGTTACGTGGGCCATCTCTCCTACGAGCAGTACTTC.

On this clonotype: A much larger clone differs from this one at a single base, so this may be a read error. This chain links TRBV7-6 with TRBJ2-7; D may be TRBD1 (5 bases). Trimming removed 1 base from V and 5 bases from J, with 15 bases in between. CDR3 length: 15 amino acids. The germline CDR1 and CDR2 sequences are SGHVS and FNYEAQ. The CDR3 sequence: CASSLESKGAHEQYF. In DNA form, the CDR3 reads TGTGCCAGCAGCTTAGAATCAAAAGGGGCACACGAGCAGTACTTC.

This clonotype was seen at least ten times. The chain combines TRBV5-6 with TRBJ2-7; 9 bases align to TRBD2. V shed 4 bases and J 4 bases; nucleotides not matched to a gene: 0. The CDR3 has 12 residues. The germline CDR1 and CDR2 sequences are SGHDT and YYEEEE. The CDR3 sequence is CASSAGGYEQYF. The CDR3 DNA reads as TGTGCCAGCAGCGCGGGGGGGTACGAGCAGTACTTC.

This clonotype was recorded at least ten times. The V gene is TRBV27, the J gene TRBJ2-1; a weak D match, TRBD1 (6 bases). Germline V CDR1 and CDR2: MNHEY, SMNVEV (reference sequence). The V end lost 7 bases, the J end lost 8 bases, and 15 bases lay between the germline ends. This CDR3 has 13 residues. This CDR3 is CASTWQGSHEQFF. The CDR3 bases are TGTGCCAGCACCTGGCAGGGGAGCCATGAGCAGTTCTTC.

In the case of this clonotype: A much bigger clone sits one base away, suggesting this may be a read error. The chain recombines TRBV4-3 with TRBJ1-1, with D maybe TRBD1 (6 bases). The length of the CDR3 is 17 residues. V lost 3 bases to trimming and J lost 4 bases, with 21 bases between them. In germline, CDR1 is LGHNA, CDR2 YSLEER. Here the CDR3 reads CASSQAHTGTMVTEAFF. CDR3 DNA sequence: TGCGCCAGCAGCCAGGCTCATACAGGGACTATGGTCACTGAAGCTTTCTTT.

This clonotype was detected ten times or more. The genes are TRBV29-1 and TRBJ2-7; D remains ambiguous. Germline V gene data show CDR1 as SQVTM and CDR2 as ANQGSEA. Trimming removed 3 bases from V and 3 bases from J, with 6 bases in between. This CDR3 comprises 11 residues. DNA for the CDR3: TGCAGCGTTGAGTCGGGCTACGAGCAGTACTTC. Translation: CSVESGYEQYF.

This clonotype was seen repeatedly, ten times or more. The chain uses TRBV12-3 or TRBV12-4 and TRBJ2-3; 7 bases fit TRBD2. The CDR3 runs 14 residues. Losses at the gene ends were 5 bases for V and 2 bases for J; bases not matched to a gene: 4. The CDR3 DNA is TGTGCCAGCAGTACAGCGGGGTACACAGATACGCAGTATTTT. Its protein product is CASSTAGYTDTQYF.

About this clonotype itself: This could be a read error, since a much larger clone is one nucleotide away. This chain joins TRBV27 and TRBJ2-1, with TRBD1 as a possible D gene (6 bases). The germline V gene has CDR1 MNHEY and CDR2 SMNVEV (reference sequence). CDR3 size: 12 residues. Written as DNA, the CDR3 is TGTGCCAGCAGTTTCCCAGGGGCTGAGCAGTCCTTC. Its translation is CASSFPGAEQSF.

The chain links TRBV28 to TRBJ2-7; D is possibly TRBD1 or TRBD2 (5 bases each). V was clipped by 11 bases and J by 3 bases, with 20 bases between them. Germline V CDR1 and CDR2: MDHEN, SYDVKM. CDR3 size: 14 residues. The CDR3: CACDGTDELYEQYF. In DNA form, the CDR3 reads TGTGCCTGCGACGGGACGGACGAACTCTACGAGCAGTACTTC.